The rows below give T cell receptor beta chains drawn from one sample of a study of blood T cell repertoires in COVID-19. Produced via immunoSEQ multiplex PCR; TCRdb's table is partial and in-frame only. Of 130,000 to 150,000 clones in the sample, less than 90% were seen once. The specimen sequenced was peripheral blood. The source of these receptors is a human donor in a cohort sampled during active COVID-19. Both conserved end residues are part of each CDR3. Fields, in order: V gene, D gene, clone size, J gene, CDR3 protein, CDR3 DNA. The D gene is left open where the match is weak. Only some rows state a clone size, as once, few, many or a class for expanded clones.

TRBV5-1	NA	NA	TRBJ2-3	CASSLQGLVTDTQYF	TGCGCCAGCAGCTTGCAGGGGCTAGTCACAGATACGCAGTATTTT
TRBV5-4	NA	NA	TRBJ1-5	CASSLDGQPQHF	TGTGCCAGCAGCTTGGACGGTCAGCCCCAGCATTTT
TRBV9	TRBD2	NA	TRBJ2-1	CASSVQGTSFDEQFF	TGTGCCAGCAGCGTGCAGGGGACTAGCTTCGATGAGCAGTTCTTC
TRBV5-8	NA	once	TRBJ1-5	CASRLGRNNQPQHF	TGTGCCAGCAGGCTGGGGAGAAACAATCAGCCCCAGCATTTT
TRBV4-2	NA	NA	TRBJ1-5	CASSQEGGQNQPQHF	TGTGCCAGCAGCCAAGAAGGCGGGCAAAATCAGCCCCAGCATTTT
TRBV27	NA	NA	TRBJ2-2	CASTAGSNTGELFF	TGTGCCAGCACCGCAGGGTCCAACACCGGGGAGCTGTTTTTT
TRBV19	TRBD1	NA	TRBJ2-6	CASRPGQGSSGANVLTF	TGTGCCAGTAGACCGGGACAGGGAAGTTCTGGGGCCAACGTCCTGACTTTC
TRBV10-1	NA	many	TRBJ2-1	CASSEGQRSYNEQFF	TGCGCCAGCAGTGAAGGACAGAGGTCCTACAATGAGCAGTTCTTC
TRBV11-2	NA	NA	TRBJ1-2	CASSLGAGTGYTF	TGTGCCAGCAGCTTAGGGGCAGGGACAGGCTACACCTTC
TRBV4-3	TRBD1	NA	TRBJ1-4	CASSQENRGNEKLFF	TGCGCCAGCAGCCAAGAAAACAGGGGTAATGAAAAACTGTTTTTT
TRBV23-1	NA	once	TRBJ1-1	CASSQSLGATTEAFF	TGCGCCAGCAGTCAATCTTTGGGGGCTACCACTGAAGCTTTCTTT
TRBV30	NA	few	TRBJ1-1	CAWSLQQGFPTEAFF	TGTGCCTGGAGTCTTCAGCAGGGATTTCCCACTGAAGCTTTCTTT
TRBV6-6	TRBD1	NA	TRBJ2-1	CASSTDRAPYNEQFF	TGTGCCAGCAGTACCGACAGGGCTCCCTACAATGAGCAGTTCTTC
TRBV7-8	TRBD2	NA	TRBJ2-3	CASSPWEGSTDTQYF	TGTGCCAGCAGCCCTTGGGAGGGGAGCACAGATACGCAGTATTTT
TRBV5-4	NA	NA	TRBJ1-3	CASSTLGPSSGNTIYF	TGTGCCAGCAGTACACTGGGTCCTAGCTCTGGAAACACCATATATTTT
TRBV5-6	NA	few	TRBJ1-2	CASSPAGVFNGYTF	TGTGCCAGCAGCCCAGCGGGGGTTTTTAATGGCTACACCTTC
TRBV10-3	NA	NA	TRBJ1-6	CAISESKRNANTPTSLHF	TGTGCCATCAGTGAGTCTAAGAGGAATGCTAATACCCCGACTTCCCTCCACTTT
TRBV5-1	TRBD2	NA	TRBJ2-2	CASSPSGGPGELFF	TGCGCCAGCAGCCCGAGCGGGGGCCCCGGGGAGCTGTTTTTT
TRBV5-6	NA	NA	TRBJ1-4	CASSLVRGNEKLFF	TGTGCCAGCAGCTTGGTCCGGGGGAATGAAAAACTGTTTTTT
TRBV5-5	NA	once	TRBJ1-6	CASSSNRNSPLHF	TGTGCCAGCAGCTCCAACAGGAATTCACCCCTCCACTTT
TRBV5-1	NA	few	TRBJ2-2	CASSLTYGELFF	TGCGCCAGCAGCTTGACCTACGGGGAGCTGTTTTTT
TRBV24-1	TRBD1	NA	TRBJ1-5	CATSDKTGLEQPQHF	TGTGCCACCAGTGATAAGACAGGGTTGGAACAGCCCCAGCATTTT
TRBV10-3	TRBD1	few	TRBJ2-1	CAINPGTGEYNEQFF	TGTGCCATCAACCCCGGGACAGGGGAATACAATGAGCAGTTCTTC
TRBV19	NA	NA	TRBJ1-6	CASSTDSRLLHF	TGTGCCAGTAGTACGGACAGTAGACTCCTCCACTTT
TRBV27	NA	NA	TRBJ2-1	CASSLGPWAHGNEQFF	TGTGCCAGCAGTTTGGGGCCTTGGGCCCACGGGAATGAGCAGTTCTTC
TRBV24-1	TRBD1	NA	TRBJ1-2	CATSDAVTGDRGYTF	TGTGCCACCAGTGACGCGGTTACAGGGGATAGAGGCTACACCTTC
TRBV7-9	NA	NA	TRBJ1-2	CASSLGGEDYGYTF	TGTGCCAGCAGCTTGGGGGGAGAGGACTATGGCTACACCTTC
TRBV5-1	TRBD1	few	TRBJ2-7	CASSLVTDRVTYEQYF	TGCGCCAGCAGCTTGGTAACCGACAGGGTTACCTACGAGCAGTACTTC
TRBV11-2	NA	few	TRBJ1-4	CASSIARWSEKLFF	TGTGCCAGCAGCATAGCGAGGTGGAGCGAAAAACTGTTTTTT
TRBV11-2	NA	NA	TRBJ1-6	CASSLGPPNSPLHF	TGTGCCAGCAGCTTAGGGCCCCCGAATTCACCCCTCCACTTT
TRBV19	NA	NA	TRBJ2-7	CASSRQYSYEQYF	TGTGCCAGTAGTAGGCAGTACTCCTACGAGCAGTACTTC